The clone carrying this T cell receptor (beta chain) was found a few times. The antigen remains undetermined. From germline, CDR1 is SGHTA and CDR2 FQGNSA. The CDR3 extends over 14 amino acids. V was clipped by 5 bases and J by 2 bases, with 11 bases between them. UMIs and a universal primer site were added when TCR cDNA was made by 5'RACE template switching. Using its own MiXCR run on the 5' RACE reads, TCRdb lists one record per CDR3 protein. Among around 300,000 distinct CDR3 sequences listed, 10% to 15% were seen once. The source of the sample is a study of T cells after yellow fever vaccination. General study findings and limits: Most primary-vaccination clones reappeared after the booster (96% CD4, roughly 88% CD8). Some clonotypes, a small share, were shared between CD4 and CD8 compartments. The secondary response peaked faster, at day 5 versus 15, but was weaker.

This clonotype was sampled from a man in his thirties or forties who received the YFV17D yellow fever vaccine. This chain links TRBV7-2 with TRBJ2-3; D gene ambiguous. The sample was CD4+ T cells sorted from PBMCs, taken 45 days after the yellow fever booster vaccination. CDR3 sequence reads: CASSGGPNTDTQYF. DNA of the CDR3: TGTGCCAGCAGCGGCGGACCAAACACAGATACGCAGTATTTT. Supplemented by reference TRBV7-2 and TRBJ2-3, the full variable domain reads GAGVSQSPSNKVTEKGKDVELRCDPISGHTALYWYRQSLGQGLEFLIYFQGNSAPDKSGLPSDRFSAERTGGSVSTLTIQRTQQEDSAVYLCASSGGPNTDTQYFGPGTRLTVL.